This T cell receptor beta chain was identified during a study of T cell changes during pregnancy in multiple sclerosis. Sequencing was performed with immunoSEQ multiplex PCR; in TCRdb, only in-frame clones are kept and a portion is missing. The table shows about 52,000 clones, with 90% to 95% occurring only once. Unmatched junction bases numbered 7, after V lost 5 bases and J lost 1 base. The CDR3 has 15 amino acids. Germline V lookup: CDR1 SGHVS, CDR2 FQNEAQ. This material consisted of CD4+ T cells from peripheral blood mononuclear cells, taken before pregnancy. The chain employs TRBV7-8 and TRBJ1-1; 7 nucleotides agree with TRBD1. The source of this sequence is a female donor with multiple sclerosis, enrolled in a pregnancy study. The chain's CDR3 is CASSPRTGSNTEAFF. CDR3 nucleotides: TGTGCCAGCAGCCCGAGGACAGGATCGAACACTGAAGCTTTCTTT.